This T cell receptor (beta chain) was found in a study of cytomegalovirus exposure and HLA in healthy donors (dated by TCRdb to 2015 to 2018). As for the study more broadly: According to an earlier analysis of several hundred of the donors, some 170 million T cells yielded over 90 million unique TCR beta sequences and about 280 Gb of sequence data. About 300 gigabases of sequencing data and approximately 84 million unique TCR sequences were included in an early release covering about 600 HLA-typed donors. Of the approximately 400 genotyped donors, approximately 80% fell in the genetic ancestry cluster associated with self-reported Caucasian donors. The study was designed to test whether signatures of past pathogen exposure could be identified by cataloging public T cell receptors. The study profiled the T cell repertoires of hundreds of subjects by immunosequencing and related them to cytomegalovirus serostatus. In addition to the first cohort of approximately 650 subjects, a separate validation cohort of approximately 130 different subjects was used. High-throughput TCR immunosequencing, statistical association of individual TCRs with disease status, and machine learning were combined to predict cytomegalovirus infection status. A later analysis re-analyzed previously published TCR beta repertoires from 600 to 850 donors and added high-resolution HLA genotyping to study TCR occurrence patterns. Rather than using new phenotypic data, the later analysis identified candidate immune exposures from TCR beta sequences and from how often those sequences occurred across donors. In an earlier analysis of roughly 580 of the donors, high-throughput TCR beta sequencing was used to judge whether each TCR beta V gene segment behaved as functional or pseudogenic. Donor age, sex, ethnicity and CMV serostatus were compiled together with the repertoire data. A later genetic analysis took genome-wide SNP genotypes for about 55% of the 666 donors and used that subset as a discovery cohort. All discovery cohort repertoires had been generated using a single sequencing platform. Class I and class II HLA loci were covered by the typing at four-digit resolution. Typing coverage varied by locus: roughly 620-630 donors for A, B, C, DRB1 and DQB1; about 520 for DQA1; more than 600 for DPA1; approximately 490 for DPB1. A handful of DR-DQ haplotypes were handled as single units for association and clustering because linkage in the cohort was strong. Among some 410 genotyped donors of the cohort, an average of approximately 230,000 unique TCR beta nucleotide sequences were sequenced per donor, roughly 20% of them non-productive.

The protocol used for the library was the immunoSEQ multiplex PCR assay. For the multiplex PCR, a mixture combining 60 forward primers for TCR Vbeta segments and 13 reverse primers for TCR Jbeta segments was used. The CDR3 region of rearranged TCR beta genes was amplified from genomic DNA by a multiplex PCR assay. Amplified TCR beta libraries were sequenced as 87-base-pair reads on the Illumina HiSeq System. The original methods were these. A later analysis tallied roughly 76 million unique TCR beta chains across the 666 repertoires, and some 12 million of those chains were shared by two or more donors. A nearest-neighbor algorithm error-corrected the raw reads and collapsed the reads into unique sequences, merging closely related sequences to remove PCR and sequencing errors. To assign V, D and J gene segments, CDR3 sequences were aligned to IMGT reference sequences. For a sequence to be retained, at least a six-nucleotide match to both a V gene segment and a J gene segment was required. Rearrangements were called productive when the CDR3 lacked stop codons and stayed in frame with V and J; all others were non-productive. Following IMGT convention, CDR3 was defined as the stretch from the second conserved V-encoded cysteine to the conserved J-encoded phenylalanine. The earlier analysis of more than 450 of the donors excluded sequences that lacked an unambiguous match to a single V gene segment. An earlier analysis of a few hundred of the donors classified V segments as functional when productive rearrangements were above 56.7% and as segregating when the standard deviation between donors was above 5%. A statistical classification framework was built to diagnose cytomegalovirus status from the catalog of TCR beta chain sequences. In a later analysis, TCR nucleotide sequences were compared against IMGT/GENE-DB human TR gene sequences so that V and J genes could be assigned. Using the TCRdist pipeline, a later analysis assigned CDR3 sequences along with most-parsimonious VDJ recombination scenarios. In a later analysis, each TCR beta chain was defined by its CDR3 amino acid sequence together with its V-gene family, and reads without a unique V-gene family were excluded. In a later analysis, 450 to 600 highly shared, low-generation-probability nucleotide sequences were removed to address suspected cross-contamination and a sequencing artifact. In a later analysis, a clonal expansion index for each public chain was calculated from normalized within-repertoire ranks of inferred template counts. A later analysis computed generation probabilities with a VDJ recombination model fitted to out-of-frame rearrangements, and checked the results against IGoR. A later analysis scored TCR-TCR, TCR-HLA and TCR-CMV co-occurrence with hypergeometric tests, applying a repertoire-size bias correction to TCR pairs. To estimate false discovery rates, a later analysis permuted the HLA or CMV assignments 20 times. In a later analysis, co-occurring TCRs were grouped using DBSCAN, and TCRdist sequence similarity was added for clustering within HLA-allele-positive subsets. For co-occurrence clustering, repertoires with fewer than 30,000 or more than 120,000 public chains were excluded, along with about five repertoires with anomalous nucleotide sharing. Entries here come from immuneACCESS through TCRdb and include only in-frame sequences with V and J called. Some clones fail to appear in such tables; in the studies checked, an unresolved V gene covers under half of the shortfall, and the cause of the remainder is unknown. V and J calls and clone size follow that table, whereas D and trimming were derived from the DNA. This sample lists tens of thousands of clones; around 76% were detected once. The ten largest account for 6.2% of the sample.

The cohort was made up of approximately 670 healthy bone marrow donors. Cohort members were all nominally healthy when sampled, although unrecorded immune exposures were likely present. The donor tested CMV seropositive and was one of the 289 seropositive cohort members. Each donor provided a peripheral blood sample, and peripheral blood mononuclear cells were used for TCR beta sequencing. The Qiagen DNeasy Blood Extraction Kit was used to extract genomic DNA from the blood cell samples. This clone was observed a few times. Its antigen specificity is not known. Base qualities are not at hand, and no much larger clone is one base apart. What the work shows at the level of the full study, not this receptor alone: Strong co-occurrence of HLA alleles, especially DR and DQ, made assigning TCR associations to individual alleles difficult. In both the original and validation cohorts, the classifier was reported to diagnose cytomegalovirus status with high specificity and sensitivity. The authors suggested that the approach could potentially be extended to other disease states and immunological phenotypes. A few of the identified cytomegalovirus-associated TCR beta chains were confirmed in vitro to be specific for cytomegalovirus antigens. Compared with equally common non-associated chains, HLA-associated TCR beta chains in a later analysis were more clonally expanded and had lower generation probabilities. According to a later genetic analysis, donors in an Asian-associated ancestry cluster had fewer N-insertions in productive TCRs than the roughly 670-donor mean. Correlated functional status among segregating V segments might reflect linkage disequilibrium, but an unknown experimental factor could not be ruled out. In this cohort, only TCR beta chains were sequenced, and detectable features were limited by the absence of alpha or paired-chain data. In the study, 164 TCR beta chains were listed as associated with cytomegalovirus. A later analysis found that TCR association rates varied across HLA loci, with DRB1 alleles showing the most associated TCRs and HLA-C alleles the fewest. The sequencing pipeline was judged likely to have produced a cluster of highly shared sequence variants as a technical artifact. HLA typing was unavailable for some donors at each locus, so association tests used only the typed subset. In a later analysis, most CMV-associated TCR beta chains were found to appear HLA-restricted, with HLA associations seemingly driven largely by CMV exposure. The only immune exposure information available for the cohort was CMV serostatus. Some IMGT-functional V segments, including TRBV6-2 and TRBV6-3, could not be told apart with the 87-base-pair reads, so those segments were excluded. In a later analysis, around 17,000 TCR beta sequences were associated with specific HLA alleles at a false discovery rate of 0.05. In an earlier analysis of approximately 600 of the donors, most TCR beta V segments were observed in productive rearrangements about 87% or about 30% of the time, broadly matching IMGT annotations. According to a later analysis, parvovirus B19, influenza, CMV and Epstein-Barr virus appeared linked to several top co-occurrence clusters. V-gene and J-gene trimming of TCR beta chains was associated with a missense DCLRE1C variant in a later genetic analysis, and the association was replicated in an independent cohort. The presence/absence analyses assumed that sequencing depth was roughly uniform across donors, and that assumption may not be true. Across donors, most TCR sequences were observed very rarely, whereas some public TCRs were present in many individuals. A further reported finding was that TCR beta sequences accurately predicted the HLA-A and HLA-B alleles for most subjects in the first cohort. Fewer than 20 rarely observed V segments, including chromosome 9 orphons, were excluded from the earlier analysis of almost 600 of the donors because counts were too low.

CDR1 MNHNS and CDR2 SASEGT are derived from the germline V gene. The CDR3, from cysteine to phenylalanine, totals 13 residues. Only the CDR3 DNA stays, 39 bases, in frame from base 1. V is shortened by 7 bases, J by 2 bases, and the region joining them spans 11 bases. The chain joins TRBV6-1 to TRBJ2-5; the D region possibly corresponds to TRBD2 (6 bases align). The material sequenced was PBMCs. The receptor comes from a woman in her fifties or sixties in good health and CMV-seropositive. In nucleotide form, the sequence is TGTGCCAGCACCGCGGGACTTCAAGAGACCCAGTACTTC. The translation is CASTAGLQETQYF.